The TCR beta chain described here comes from a study of graft-versus-host responses after intestinal transplantation. The study, taken as a whole, reports: Some GvH clones were seen earlier in gut or blood, suggesting intestinal origin.

On this clone itself: The antigen remains undetermined.

The CDR3 totals 14 residues. V gave up 6 bases and J gave up 0 bases, with 9 bases separating them. Germline CDR1 reads MNHNS; CDR2 reads SASEGT. The protocol was immunoSEQ multiplex PCR, while the TCRdb copy is restricted to in-frame clones and leaves out a portion. In the table there are roughly 80,000 clones, 92% of which are singletons. This receptor was taken from a human patient who received an intestinal transplant, so some T cells may come from the graft donor. V gene TRBV6-1 combines with J gene TRBJ1-3; D is ambiguous. Sequencing was performed on PBMCs, taken 98 days after intestinal transplantation. CDR3 sequence reads: CASRRLPSGNTIYF. In nucleotides, the CDR3 is TGTGCCAGCAGACGGTTGCCCTCTGGAAACACCATATATTTT.